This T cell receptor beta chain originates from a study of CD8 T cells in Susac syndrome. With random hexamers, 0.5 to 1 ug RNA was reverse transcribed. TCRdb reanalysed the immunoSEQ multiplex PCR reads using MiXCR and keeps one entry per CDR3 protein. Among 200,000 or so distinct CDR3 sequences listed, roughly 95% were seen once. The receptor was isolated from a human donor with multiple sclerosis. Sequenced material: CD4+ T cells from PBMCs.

CDR3 bases: TGCAGTGCCCCGACGGGACAGGGGTATGGCTACACCTTC. This encodes CSAPTGQGYGYTF. The chain recombines TRBV20-1 with TRBJ1-2, with 10 nucleotides matching TRBD1. CDR3 length equals 13 residues. J gave up 5 bases and V 6 bases, and 6 bases lay outside the gene matches. Germline CDR1 is DFQATT and CDR2 is SNEGSKA (reference sequence).